This T cell receptor beta chain was retrieved from a study of blood T cell repertoires in COVID-19. The wider study: Some COVID-19 samples were acute and others convalescent; all came from the United States, Italy and Spain. In each case, the material was cDNA or gDNA derived from T cells, B-cell-depleted T cells, or PBMCs.

CDR3 length: 17 residues. Unmatched junction bases numbered 5, after V lost 2 bases and J lost 0 bases. Germline lookup yields CDR1 LNHDA and CDR2 SQIVND (reference sequence). Per the study methods: For nucleated cells, counts were estimated from reference gene primer amplification. Sequencing was performed with immunoSEQ multiplex PCR; in TCRdb, only in-frame clones are kept and a portion is missing. V and J calls and clone size are as listed in that table; D and trimming were resolved from the DNA. Here the sample spans over 150,000 clones, more than 85% being singletons. J is TRBJ2-7 and V is TRBV19; 12 bases map to TRBD1. The sample was peripheral blood. This clonotype was obtained from a man aged 40-49 years with active or convalescent COVID-19. In nucleotides, the CDR3 is TGTGCCAGTAGTATACCGGGACAGGGGGCCAGCTCCTACGAGCAGTACTTC. This translates into CASSIPGQGASSYEQYF.